The 19 T cell receptor beta chains in this list originate from one sample, sequenced in a study of CD8 T cells in Susac syndrome. The RNA, about 0.45 to 1 ug, was put through reverse transcription using random hexamers. One entry per CDR3 protein results from TCRdb running MiXCR on the immunoSEQ multiplex PCR reads. The sample yields around 150,000 distinct CDR3 sequences, about 95% seen once. The sample was CD4+ T cells from PBMCs. The receptors shown here come from a human donor with multiple sclerosis.

The chain combines TRBV5-4 with TRBJ2-1; either TRBD1 or TRBD2 may fit D (5 bases each). The CDR3 contains 16 residues. Germline lookup yields CDR1 SGHNT and CDR2 YYREEE (reference sequence). Deletions cut 0 bases from V and 1 base from J, with 11 bases between. The CDR3 loop reads CASSLEGTRSYNEQFF. The CDR3 nucleotides are TGTGCCAGCAGCTTGGAAGGGACCAGATCCTACAATGAGCAGTTCTTC.

The rearrangement joins TRBV4-1 to TRBJ2-7, with 12 bases aligning to TRBD2. In germline, CDR1 is MGHRA, CDR2 YSYEKL. J was trimmed by 0 bases and V by 4 bases; bases with no gene match: 1. The CDR3 loop spans 15 amino acids. This CDR3 is CASSPTSGSSYEQYF. CDR3 nucleotide sequence: TGCGCCAGCAGCCCGACTAGCGGGAGCTCCTACGAGCAGTACTTC.

The chain recombines TRBV29-1 with TRBJ1-2; 9 bases map to TRBD1. The germline V gene encodes CDR1 SQVTM and CDR2 ANQGSEA. The V and J ends lost 7 bases and 6 bases, in that order; junction bases with no gene match: 3. The CDR3 totals 11 residues. CDR3 amino acids: CSARTGDGYTF. As DNA, the CDR3 is TGCAGCGCACGGACAGGGGATGGCTACACCTTC.

This chain joins TRBV6-4 and TRBJ1-2, with 8 positions matching TRBD1. Trimming took 5 bases from V and 7 from J; bases not matched to a gene: 9. Germline CDR1 and CDR2: MRHNA and SNTAGT. This CDR3 comprises 14 residues. CDR3 nucleotide sequence: TGTGCCAGCAGTCCCCTCTCAGGGGGCACTGGCTACACCTTC. Amino acids: CASSPLSGGTGYTF.

This chain connects TRBV29-1 to TRBJ2-3; TRBD2 matches 9 bases. The CDR3 is 17 amino acids. The J segment lost 4 bases and the V segment lost 4 bases, leaving 15 bases of the junction unmatched. Germline V gene sequence: CDR1 SQVTM, CDR2 ANQGSEA. CDR3: CSVGGVFVAGVADTQYF. In DNA form, the CDR3 reads TGCAGCGTTGGTGGGGTATTTGTAGCGGGAGTCGCAGATACGCAGTATTTT.

This clonotype was detected only once. The chain couples TRBV7-9 to TRBJ2-2; TRBD1 matches 7 bases. Germline V lookup: CDR1 SEHNR, CDR2 FQNEAQ (reference sequence). The CDR3 sequence is 17 residues long. Trimming took 0 bases from V and 1 from J; bases not matched to a gene: 5. CDR3 in amino acids: CASSLADRAKNTGELFF. DNA for the CDR3: TGTGCCAGCAGCTTAGCCGACAGGGCTAAGAACACCGGGGAGCTGTTTTTT.

CDR3 region: CASRMGRGSNQPQHF. CDR3 DNA: TGTGCCAGCAGGATGGGACGGGGTAGCAATCAGCCCCAGCATTTT. The J gene is TRBJ1-5, the V gene TRBV12-3 or TRBV12-4; a weak D match, TRBD1 (5 bases). The CDR3 is 15 residues long. Trimming shortened V by 6 bases and J by 0 bases, and 12 bases separated the two germline ends.

This rearrangement joins TRBV18 to TRBJ2-1, with 7 nucleotides matching TRBD1. Germline V gene lookup returns CDR1 KGHSH and CDR2 LQKENI. J gave up 4 bases and V 1 base, and 4 bases lay outside the gene matches. The CDR3 consists of 15 residues. CDR3: CASSPLSGQYNEQFF. CDR3 DNA: TGTGCCAGCTCACCACTCTCGGGACAGTACAATGAGCAGTTCTTC.

The chain combines TRBV3-1 with TRBJ1-2; possible D gene TRBD1, 5 bases. The CDR3 extends over 13 amino acids. CDR1 and CDR2 from the germline V gene are LGHDT and YNNKEL (reference sequence). Trimming cost V 8 bases and J 6 bases, with 16 bases left between them. The CDR3 DNA follows: TGTGCCAGCCGATGGACGAGGGGCCATGGCTACACCTTC. Residues: CASRWTRGHGYTF.

The chain recombines TRBV6-5 with TRBJ2-7; the D gene is possibly TRBD2 (5 bases). Trimming shortened V by 7 bases and J by 5 bases, and 15 bases separated the two germline ends. The CDR3 totals 13 residues. Germline lookup yields CDR1 MNHEY and CDR2 SVGAGI. CDR3 bases: TGTGCCAGCACTCAATGGCCGAGGGACGAGCAGTACTTC. Translated, it gives CASTQWPRDEQYF.

This chain joins TRBV20-1 and TRBJ1-2, with TRBD1 matching over 8 bases. The ends lost 0 bases at V and 8 bases at J; junction bases unmatched: 8. The germline gives CDR1 DFQATT, CDR2 SNEGSKA (reference sequence). This CDR3 comprises 14 residues. DNA of the CDR3: TGCAGTGCTAGAGATTCGACAGGGGACCTAGGCTACACCTTC. Protein: CSARDSTGDLGYTF.

The rearrangement joins TRBV5-1 to TRBJ2-2, with D perhaps being TRBD1 or TRBD2 (5 bases each). With 3 bases removed from V and 0 bases from J, the gap between germline ends came to 9 bases. This CDR3 has 15 residues. Germline CDR1 and CDR2: SGHRS and YFSETQ. CDR3 sequence: CASSWDGANTGELFF. The DNA for the CDR3 is TGCGCCAGCAGCTGGGACGGCGCGAACACCGGGGAGCTGTTTTTT.

This rearrangement joins TRBV3-1 to TRBJ2-5; TRBD2 matches at 8 bases. Unmatched junction bases numbered 10, after V lost 5 bases and J lost 5 bases. The CDR3 length is 15 residues. Germline loops: CDR1 LGHDT, CDR2 YNNKEL (reference sequence). The CDR3 DNA reads as TGTGCCAGCAGCAGTAGACCGGGACTAGGGGAGACCCAGTACTTC. It is translated as CASSSRPGLGETQYF.

The chain links TRBV7-3 to TRBJ1-1, with TRBD1 identical over 8 bases. The CDR3 length is 14 residues. Losses at the gene ends were 3 bases for V and 6 bases for J; bases not matched to a gene: 6. The germline V gene has CDR1 SGHTA and CDR2 FQGTGA. CDR3 sequence: CASSFRQGASEAFF. CDR3 nucleotide sequence: TGTGCCAGCAGCTTTAGGCAGGGGGCTTCTGAAGCTTTCTTT.

CDR3 amino acids: CASSQEPGLAFGNEQFF. In nucleotides, the CDR3 is TGTGCCAGCAGCCAAGAACCGGGGCTAGCATTCGGCAATGAGCAGTTCTTC. The gene calls are TRBV3-1 and TRBJ2-1; either TRBD1 or TRBD2 may fit D (5 bases each). This CDR3 comprises 17 residues. Germline-derived CDR1 and CDR2 are LGHDT and YNNKEL (reference sequence). Between the trimmed V and J ends, which lost 0 bases and 6 bases, there was a span of 18 bases.

This clonotype was seen only once. The rearrangement joins TRBV28 to TRBJ1-1; no firm D call. CDR1 and CDR2 from the germline V gene are MDHEN and SYDVKM. V was cut by 6 bases and J by 4 bases, with 9 bases left in between. The CDR3 is 12 residues long. CDR3: CASRNPVTEAFF. The CDR3, as DNA: TGTGCCAGCAGAAACCCAGTCACTGAAGCTTTCTTT.

The rearrangement uses TRBV5-1 and TRBJ2-7, with TRBD1 matching 8 bases. CDR1 is SGHRS and CDR2 is YFSETQ in the germline V gene. The CDR3 runs to 18 residues. The J segment lost 6 bases and the V segment lost 0 bases, leaving 17 bases of the junction unmatched. CDR3 region: CASSLAPDRVRFSGEQYF. CDR3 DNA sequence: TGCGCCAGCAGCTTGGCCCCGGACAGGGTGCGATTTTCCGGCGAGCAGTACTTC.

This sequence joins TRBV24-1 and TRBJ2-1, with 11 bases aligning to TRBD2. CDR1 and CDR2 (germline): KGHDR, SFDVKD. After removal of 4 bases from V and 2 bases from J, the junction contained 3 bases not matched to a gene. The CDR3 extends over 16 amino acids. The CDR3 DNA reads as TGTGCCACCAGTGACGCGACTAGCGGGACCTACAATGAGCAGTTCTTC. Protein: CATSDATSGTYNEQFF.

Comment on this clonotype: The junction differs from germline at one of its ends, possibly a read error. The chain combines TRBV10-3 with TRBJ1-2; the D is unclear. Germline V CDR1 and CDR2: ENHRY, SYGVKD. This CDR3 has 12 residues. CDR3 nucleotide sequence: TGTGCCATCAGTGAGGGTAACGATGGCTACACCTTC. Protein sequence: CAISEGNDGYTF.